Each of the 20 T cell receptor beta chains below was sequenced from the same sample in a study of T cells in women clearing cervical HPV infection (dated by TCRdb to 2016 to 2019). The library relied on the immunoSEQ multiplex PCR assay. This immuneACCESS table, as held by TCRdb, lists in-frame sequences with V and J called but not all clones. Of the missing ones, under half trace to an unresolved V gene in checked studies; the others have no known cause. In this sample's table one finds some 40,000 clones. The ten largest account for under 7% of the sample. The source material was blood buffy coat. The receptors here all came from a woman aged 18 to 75 with a cervical HPV16 infection that either progressed to CIN3+ or cleared (not recorded which).

As to this clone: The observed sequence ends 3 residues before the CDR3 terminus, with the missing tail filled in from the germline J gene. J is TRBJ2-3 and V is TRBV20-1; 10 nucleotides match TRBD2. J gave up 2 bases and V 0 bases, and 5 bases lay outside the gene matches. Looked up from germline, CDR1 is DFQATT and CDR2 is SNEGSKA (reference sequence). The CDR3 runs to 16 residues. The CDR3: CSARDILAGYTDTQYF. The sequenced part of the CDR3 DNA is TGCAGTGCTAGAGATATACTAGCGGGATACACAGATACG.

Turning to this clone: The read is 3 residues too short to cover the CDR3 end, so that end is filled in from the germline J gene. The chain couples TRBV7-8 to TRBJ1-1, with a weak D call TRBD1 (6 bases). With 1 base removed from V and 6 bases from J, the gap between germline ends came to 12 bases. The length of the CDR3 is 14 residues. Germline CDR1 reads SGHVS; CDR2 reads FQNEAQ. The CDR3 reads CASSLEGTISEAFF. The sequenced part of the CDR3 DNA is TGTGCCAGCAGCTTAGAAGGGACAATCTCTGAA.

Concerning this clone itself: The observed sequence ends 3 residues before the CDR3 terminus, with the missing tail filled in from the germline J gene. The genes are TRBV7-9 and TRBJ1-2, with D possibly matching TRBD1 (5 bases). CDR3 size: 12 residues. Germline assignment: CDR1 SEHNR and CDR2 FQNEAQ (reference sequence). The covered CDR3 bases are TGTGCCAGCAGCTCCCCCCTAGGGGAA. As protein: CASSSPLGE. Given in full, the CDR3 is CASSSPLGEYTF.

To note about this clone: The read halts 3 residues ahead of the CDR3 end, with the missing end drawn from the germline J gene. V gene TRBV2 combines with J gene TRBJ2-4, with D perhaps matching TRBD1 (5 bases). V shed 2 bases and J shed 0 bases, with 11 bases lying between them. CDR1 and CDR2 from the germline V gene are SNHLY and FYNNEI. This CDR3 contains 16 residues. The sequenced CDR3 bases are TGTGCCAGCAGTGAACAGGGCCTAAAAGCCAAAAACATT. Protein: CASSEQGLKAKNI. From start to end, the CDR3 is CASSEQGLKAKNIQYF.

On this clone: The read gets to within 3 residues of the CDR3 end, and the germline J gene fills in the rest. The chain recombines TRBV6-1 with TRBJ2-2; no clear D gene. Germline V gene sequence: CDR1 MNHNS, CDR2 SASEGT. The CDR3 has 16 amino acids. The CDR3: CASSDLLSSYNSPLFF. The part of the CDR3 DNA that was read is TGTGCCAGCAGTGATTTACTAAGCTCCTATAATTCACCG.

Concerning this clone itself: The read ends 3 residues shy of where the CDR3 ends; the end is completed using the germline J gene. This sequence joins TRBV18 and TRBJ2-1, with D tentatively TRBD2 (5 bases). Per the germline V gene, CDR1 is KGHSH and CDR2 is LQKENI. The CDR3 has 12 amino acids. V lost 3 bases and J lost 8, with 8 bases in between. The CDR3 DNA, read in part, is TGTGCCAGCTCACCGCTTAGCGATGAG. Amino acids: CASSPLSDE. The complete CDR3 sequence is CASSPLSDEQFF.

With respect to this clone: The CDR3 goes on 3 residues after the read ends, and that part is filled in from the germline J gene. The chain combines TRBV5-1 with TRBJ2-5, with 8 positions matching TRBD2. The germline CDR1 and CDR2 sequences are SGHRS and YFSETQ. CDR3 size: 15 residues. Unmatched junction bases numbered 12, after V lost 6 bases and J lost 5 bases. Partial CDR3 DNA: TGCGCCAGCACCATGACTAGCGTAGGGGGGGAGACC. Protein: CASTMTSVGGET. The entire CDR3 reads CASTMTSVGGETQYF.

Of note for this clone: The CDR3 goes on 3 residues after the read ends, and that part is filled in from the germline J gene. V gene TRBV5-1 combines with J gene TRBJ1-2, with a weak D call TRBD1 (5 bases). Germline assignment: CDR1 SGHRS and CDR2 YFSETQ. Between the trimmed V and J ends, which lost 4 bases and 5 bases, there was a span of 15 bases. The length of the CDR3 is 14 residues. The part of the CDR3 DNA that was read is TGCGCCAGCAGCCCCGGACAAGGCGGTTATGGC. It encodes CASSPGQGGYG. The entire CDR3 protein reads CASSPGQGGYGYTF.

Comment on this clone: The CDR3 goes on 3 residues after the read ends, and that part is filled in from the germline J gene. The V and J genes are TRBV7-8 and TRBJ2-2; 10 nucleotides agree with TRBD2. Unmatched junction bases numbered 5, after V lost 1 base and J lost 6 bases. Germline V CDR1 and CDR2: SGHVS, FQNEAQ. The CDR3 sequence is 16 residues long. CDR3 bases read: TGTGCCAGCAGCTTAGAGAAAGCGGGGGGGCCCGGGGAG. It encodes CASSLEKAGGPGE. The full-length CDR3 reads as CASSLEKAGGPGELFF.

Points on this clone: With the read ending 3 residues before the CDR3 end, the germline J gene is used to fill in that end. The chain recombines TRBV29-1 with TRBJ1-2; 7 nucleotides match TRBD1. Germline CDR1 and CDR2: SQVTM and ANQGSEA. Trimming cost V 7 bases and J 1 base; bases outside gene matches: 9. This CDR3 region has 14 residues. Incomplete CDR3 DNA: TGCAGCGCCGAGGGGGACAGAGATAACTATGGC. It encodes CSAEGDRDNYG. The full CDR3 sequence reads CSAEGDRDNYGYTF.

Details on this clone: Read data end 3 residues before the CDR3 end; the end is taken from the germline J gene. The chain recombines TRBV20-1 with TRBJ1-5; 10 nucleotides line up with TRBD1. This CDR3 is 15 amino acids long. V shed 3 bases, J shed 1 base, and the junction held 3 bases outside the gene matches. The germline V gene encodes CDR1 DFQATT and CDR2 SNEGSKA (reference sequence). The CDR3 DNA, read in part, is TGCAGTGCTAGGGGGGACAGGGGAAGCAATCAGCCC. Its protein product is CSARGDRGSNQP. The full CDR3 is CSARGDRGSNQPQHF.

Turning to this clone: The read finishes 3 residues shy of the CDR3 end, and the germline J gene is used to complete it. The same CDR3 also results from other DNA sequences found in this sample. This chain links TRBV7-3 with TRBJ1-1; D remains ambiguous. This CDR3 contains 13 residues. The V end lost 3 bases, the J end lost 1 base, and 6 bases lay between the germline ends. Per germline, CDR1 SGHTA and CDR2 FQGTGA. CDR3 DNA (partial): TGTGCCAGCAGCTTGGCCGAGAACACTGAA. It specifies CASSLAENTE. The full CDR3 reads CASSLAENTEAFF.

Note on this clone: Read data end 3 residues before the CDR3 end; the end is taken from the germline J gene. The rearrangement uses TRBV20-1 and TRBJ1-4; possible D gene TRBD1, 5 bases. Germline-derived CDR1 and CDR2 are DFQATT and SNEGSKA (reference sequence). The CDR3 is 14 residues long. The CDR3 sequence: CSASPLAGANVLFF. CDR3 bases read: TGCAGTGCTAGCCCTCTGGCTGGGGCCAACGTA.

Points on this clone: Coverage ceases 3 residues before the CDR3 finishes, and the germline J gene fills in the end. The rearrangement uses TRBV5-5 and TRBJ2-3, with a tentative D call TRBD2 (6 bases). Germline V gene sequence: CDR1 SGHKS, CDR2 YYEKEE (reference sequence). The CDR3 is made up of 14 amino acids. The CDR3 DNA, read in part, is TGTGCCAGCAGCTGGAGGACGGGGGAGGAGACG. Residues: CASSWRTGEET. The full CDR3 protein is CASSWRTGEETQYF.

A note on this clone: The read halts 3 residues ahead of the CDR3 end, with the missing end drawn from the germline J gene. The chain is built from TRBV29-1 and TRBJ1-2; no clear D gene. Per germline, CDR1 SQVTM and CDR2 ANQGSEA. The CDR3 has 13 residues. The sequenced part of the CDR3 DNA is TGCAGCGTTGAGCGGACTAGCGACAATGAC. It encodes CSVERTSDND. The whole CDR3 reads CSVERTSDNDYTF.

Concerning this clone itself: The read ends 3 residues before the CDR3 terminus; that terminus is restored from the germline J gene. The genes are TRBV19 and TRBJ1-2, with D unresolved. Germline lookup yields CDR1 LNHDA and CDR2 SQIVND (reference sequence). This CDR3 spans 13 amino acids. CDR3 protein: CASSIGQASDYTF. The part of the CDR3 DNA that was read is TGTGCCAGTAGTATAGGGCAGGCCTCGGAC.

On this clone itself: The read ends 3 residues before the CDR3 terminus; that terminus is restored from the germline J gene. This chain connects TRBV7-2 to TRBJ2-7, with unresolved D. Germline assignment: CDR1 SGHTA and CDR2 FQGNSA. V lost 2 bases, J lost 5 bases, and 7 bases lay in between. The CDR3 is made up of 12 amino acids. This CDR3 is CASSLLGDEQYF. The sequenced CDR3 bases are TGTGCCAGCAGCTTATTGGGCGACGAG.

Remarks on this clone: At one end, the junction sequence differs from germline, possibly due to a read error. The sequenced fragment ends 3 residues before the CDR3 boundary, so the rest is inferred from the germline J gene. The genes are TRBV7-7 and TRBJ1-2, with TRBD1 as a possible D gene (5 bases). This CDR3 has 18 amino acids. Looked up from germline, CDR1 is SSHAT and CDR2 is FNYEAQ (reference sequence). CDR3 loop: CASSFSSPGTSGYNDYTF. The CDR3 bases that were read are TGTGCTAGCAGCTTCTCCTCCCCCGGGACTAGCGGTTACAATGAC.

In regard to this clone: The CDR3 end falls 3 residues outside the read, so it is completed with the germline J gene. The chain couples TRBV7-2 to TRBJ2-1, with 9 bases identical to TRBD2. J lost 8 bases, V lost 3 bases, and 8 bases had no gene match. There are 15 residues in the CDR3. Germline V gene sequence: CDR1 SGHTA, CDR2 FQGNSA. The CDR3 bases that were read are TGTGCCAGCAGCTTGGGAGGACTAGCGCGACATGAG. Translation gives CASSLGGLARHE. The full CDR3 protein is CASSLGGLARHEQFF.

Regarding this clone: The CDR3 extends 3 residues past the end of the read, so its final part is completed from the germline J gene. The chain carries TRBV6-2 or TRBV6-3 and TRBJ2-3; D not certain. The CDR3 covers 15 residues. Germline V lookup: CDR1 MNHEY, CDR2 SVGEGT. CDR3: CASSRRVNSNQPQYF. The part of the CDR3 DNA that was read is TGTGCCAGCAGCCGCCGGGTCAATAGCAATCAGCCG.